The next 23 T cell receptor beta chains were all read from a single sample in a study of T cell responses to AZD1222 COVID-19 vaccine. Sequenced by immunoSEQ multiplex PCR; TCRdb stores in-frame clones only, minus some. Here the sample spans roughly 120,000 clones, 70% to 90% being singletons. The specimen was peripheral blood, collected 28 days after the second AZD1222 dose. The source of these receptors is an adult who received the AZD1222 COVID-19 vaccine.

The chain is built from TRBV28 and TRBJ1-2; 8 bases are shared with TRBD1. Trimming at V came to 8 bases and at J to 4 bases, leaving 15 bases not matched to a gene. The CDR3 has 16 amino acids. CDR1 MDHEN and CDR2 SYDVKM come from the germline V gene. DNA of the CDR3: TGTGCCAGCTTACTCCCGGGACAGGCTAAACCCTATGGCTACACCTTC. Amino acids: CASLLPGQAKPYGYTF.

V and J are TRBV7-2 and TRBJ2-1; 11 nucleotides match TRBD2. The CDR3 is 19 amino acids. The J segment lost 1 base and the V segment lost 2 bases, leaving 10 bases of the junction unmatched. Germline V gene data show CDR1 as SGHTA and CDR2 as FQGNSA. The CDR3 spells CASSLIVFRTSGSYNEQFF. CDR3 coding DNA: TGTGCCAGCAGCTTAATAGTCTTCCGGACTAGCGGGTCCTACAATGAGCAGTTCTTC.

The chain carries TRBV5-4 and TRBJ1-1; the D is unclear. V shed 1 base and J shed 0 bases, with 13 bases lying between them. The germline V gene has CDR1 SGHNT and CDR2 YYREEE (reference sequence). This CDR3 has 16 residues. The CDR3 DNA sequence: TGTGCCAGCAGCTTGACTCAAAGTTCGATGAACACTGAAGCTTTCTTT. Protein product: CASSLTQSSMNTEAFF.

Written as DNA, the CDR3 is TGTGCCAGCAGCCAAACGCTAGCGGGAGTTGGTTTCCTTGAGCAGTTCTTC. Translated: CASSQTLAGVGFLEQFF. The chain joins TRBV4-2 to TRBJ2-1, with TRBD2 matching over 10 bases. The V gene end was trimmed by 2 bases and the J gene end by 9 bases; junction bases not matched to a gene: 13. This CDR3 has 17 amino acids. Germline V CDR1 and CDR2: LGHNA, YNFKEQ.

CDR3 nucleotide sequence: TGTGCCAGCACCAACGTGGGGGGCTCCTACGAGCAGTACTTC. It is translated as CASTNVGGSYEQYF. The chain combines TRBV6-5 with TRBJ2-7, with a weak D call TRBD2 (6 bases). The length of the CDR3 is 14 residues. V was trimmed by 7 bases and J by 0 bases, leaving 13 bases between them. Germline CDR1 reads MNHEY; CDR2 reads SVGAGI.

The chain is built from TRBV7-3 and TRBJ2-7, with 9 bases fitting TRBD2. In germline, CDR1 is SGHTA, CDR2 FQGTGA. CDR3 length: 15 amino acids. The V gene end was trimmed by 5 bases and the J gene end by 3 bases; junction bases not matched to a gene: 8. The DNA for the CDR3 is TGTGCCAGCAGCAAAAGACTAGCGGACGACTACGAGCAGTACTTC. This codes for CASSKRLADDYEQYF.

This rearrangement joins TRBV19 to TRBJ1-4; no definite D call. This CDR3 comprises 15 residues. Trimming took off 5 bases at V and 0 bases at J, with 10 bases between the two ends. The germline V gene encodes CDR1 LNHDA and CDR2 SQIVND (reference sequence). CDR3 sequence reads: CASSGSPSTNEKLFF. CDR3 sequence (DNA): TGTGCCAGTAGTGGCTCCCCTTCAACTAATGAAAAACTGTTTTTT.

Here the CDR3 DNA reads TGTGCCACCAGCAGAGCAGGGTTTGTTGGCTACACCTTC. This gives the protein CATSRAGFVGYTF. The chain has TRBV15 and TRBJ1-2, with a tentative D call TRBD1 (5 bases). From germline, CDR1 is LNHNV and CDR2 YYDKDF (reference sequence). The CDR3 has 13 amino acids. Deletions cut 1 base from V and 7 bases from J, with 10 bases between.

The chain is built from TRBV27 and TRBJ1-2; D is uncertain. V lost 7 bases and J lost 4, with 16 bases in between. This CDR3 has 14 amino acids. Germline-derived CDR1 and CDR2 are MNHEY and SMNVEV (reference sequence). CDR3 in amino acids: CASNPIGQSYGYTF. In DNA, the CDR3 is TGTGCCAGCAACCCAATCGGGCAGTCCTATGGCTACACCTTC.

V usage is TRBV11-2 and J usage is TRBJ2-2; tentative D call: TRBD2 (7 bases). The germline CDR1 and CDR2 sequences are SGHAT and FQNNGV. The CDR3 totals 15 residues. V was trimmed by 6 bases and J by 8 bases, leaving 19 bases between them. CDR3 residues: CASRRAGAQGGELFF. CDR3 nucleotide sequence: TGTGCCAGCAGACGCGCGGGGGCCCAAGGTGGGGAGCTGTTTTTT.

This rearrangement joins TRBV5-1 to TRBJ2-5; TRBD2 matches 13 bases. Germline V CDR1 and CDR2: SGHRS, YFSETQ. CDR3 length: 15 residues. Losses at the gene ends were 4 bases for V and 5 bases for J; bases not matched to a gene: 5. The CDR3 sequence: CASSPGLAGWETQYF. In DNA form, the CDR3 reads TGCGCCAGCAGCCCGGGACTAGCGGGATGGGAGACCCAGTACTTC.

The genes are TRBV7-7 and TRBJ1-1, with D perhaps TRBD1 (5 bases). CDR3 size: 13 residues. V was shortened by 3 bases and J by 3 bases, with 8 bases between the two germline ends. Germline lookup yields CDR1 SSHAT and CDR2 FNYEAQ (reference sequence). In nucleotides, the CDR3 is TGTGCCAGCAGCTTCAGGGAGGACACTGAAGCTTTCTTT. Its protein product is CASSFREDTEAFF. The full variable domain, completed using reference TRBV7-7 and TRBJ1-1, is GAGVSQSPRYKVTKRGQDVTLRCDPISSHATLYWYQQALGQGPEFLTYFNYEAQPDKSGLPSDRFSAERPEGSISTLTIQRTEQRDSAMYRCASSFREDTEAFFGQGTRLTVV.

The chain is built from TRBV9 and TRBJ2-1; TRBD2 matches 9 bases. The trim removed 3 bases at V and 7 bases at J, leaving 11 bases unmatched. This CDR3 has 16 amino acids. The germline gives CDR1 SGDLS, CDR2 YYNGEE. In DNA, the CDR3 is TGTGCCAGCAGCGGCGTGGGAGCGGGGGGATGGAATGAGCAGTTCTTC. Translation gives CASSGVGAGGWNEQFF.

This chain connects TRBV7-2 to TRBJ2-7; D might be TRBD1 (6 bases). This CDR3 is built from 17 residues. The V gene lost 3 bases and the J gene lost 4 bases, with 22 bases spanning the gap. The germline CDR1 and CDR2 sequences are SGHTA and FQGNSA. The CDR3 is CASSFFPEGDWPYEQYF. CDR3 nucleotides: TGTGCCAGCAGCTTCTTCCCCGAGGGGGATTGGCCGTACGAGCAGTACTTC.

This chain links TRBV2 with TRBJ1-1; D gene unclear. The CDR3 consists of 15 residues. V was clipped by 5 bases and J by 3 bases, with 16 bases between them. Germline lookup yields CDR1 SNHLY and CDR2 FYNNEI. The CDR3 here is CASSLIGSGDTEAFF. CDR3 DNA sequence: TGTGCCAGCAGTTTAATTGGGTCCGGGGACACTGAAGCTTTCTTT.

The chain employs TRBV5-6 and TRBJ1-2; TRBD1 is a possible D gene (6 bases). The V end was cut by 1 base, the J end by 3 bases, with 7 bases between. The germline gives CDR1 SGHDT, CDR2 YYEEEE. This CDR3 comprises 13 residues. CDR3 nucleotide sequence: TGTGCCAGCAGCTTGAACAGGGACTATGGCTACACCTTC. Protein sequence: CASSLNRDYGYTF.

Of note for this clone: Relative to the germline gene, one junction end is altered; a read error may explain this. This chain links TRBV20-1 with TRBJ1-2; D possibly corresponds to TRBD1 (6 bases). The CDR3 is 11 amino acids. CDR1 is DFQATT, CDR2 SNEGSKA, per germline (reference sequence). CDR3 loop: CSVRAGDGYTF. The CDR3 region has the DNA TGCAGTGTTAGAGCAGGGGACGGCTACACCTTC.

The chain recombines TRBV9 with TRBJ2-3; D gene ambiguous. The CDR3 totals 13 residues. Trimming shortened V by 2 bases and J by 6 bases, and 10 bases separated the two germline ends. The germline V gene encodes CDR1 SGDLS and CDR2 YYNGEE. The CDR3 sequence: CASSVGSSDTQYF. The CDR3 nucleotides read TGTGCCAGCAGCGTTGGTTCATCCGATACGCAGTATTTT.

The V call is TRBV7-9, the J call TRBJ1-1, with D maybe TRBD1 (5 bases). V was clipped by 4 bases and J by 3 bases, with 15 bases between them. The CDR3 is made up of 15 amino acids. The germline V gene encodes CDR1 SEHNR and CDR2 FQNEAQ (reference sequence). As DNA, the CDR3 is TGTGCCAGCAGCTACCCGTCCGAGGGGTACACTGAAGCTTTCTTT. Amino acids: CASSYPSEGYTEAFF.

This clone was observed once. V is TRBV28 and J is TRBJ1-2; D is ambiguous. The CDR3 is made up of 14 amino acids. V was pared by 2 bases and J by 1 base, with 8 bases between. The germline CDR1 and CDR2 sequences are MDHEN and SYDVKM. CDR3 protein: CASSLGQYNYGYTF. DNA of the CDR3: TGTGCCAGCAGTTTAGGGCAGTATAACTATGGCTACACCTTC.

The chain recombines TRBV4-2 with TRBJ1-5; D is undetermined. CDR3 length equals 15 residues. CDR1 LGHNA and CDR2 YNFKEQ come from the germline V gene. V was shortened by 4 bases and J by 2 bases, with 12 bases between the two germline ends. CDR3: CASSPYKGGNQPQHF. The CDR3 DNA follows: TGTGCCAGCAGCCCCTACAAGGGAGGCAATCAGCCCCAGCATTTT.

The chain joins TRBV24-1 to TRBJ2-5, with 7 bases lining up with TRBD1. Per the germline V gene, CDR1 is KGHDR and CDR2 is SFDVKD. CDR3 size: 15 residues. With V trimmed by 4 bases and J by 2 bases, 6 bases remained unmatched. The CDR3 loop is CATSDIRGLQETQYF. The CDR3 DNA is TGTGCCACCAGTGACATAAGGGGGCTGCAAGAGACCCAGTACTTC.

This rearrangement joins TRBV6-1 to TRBJ1-1, with unresolved D. Germline V gene lookup returns CDR1 MNHNS and CDR2 SASEGT. The CDR3 covers 16 residues. The V end lost 1 base, the J end lost 4 bases, and 16 bases lay between the germline ends. CDR3 bases: TGTGCCAGCAGTGAAGGGGGTTTGAGAGAGAGCACTGAAGCTTTCTTT. Residues: CASSEGGLRESTEAFF.